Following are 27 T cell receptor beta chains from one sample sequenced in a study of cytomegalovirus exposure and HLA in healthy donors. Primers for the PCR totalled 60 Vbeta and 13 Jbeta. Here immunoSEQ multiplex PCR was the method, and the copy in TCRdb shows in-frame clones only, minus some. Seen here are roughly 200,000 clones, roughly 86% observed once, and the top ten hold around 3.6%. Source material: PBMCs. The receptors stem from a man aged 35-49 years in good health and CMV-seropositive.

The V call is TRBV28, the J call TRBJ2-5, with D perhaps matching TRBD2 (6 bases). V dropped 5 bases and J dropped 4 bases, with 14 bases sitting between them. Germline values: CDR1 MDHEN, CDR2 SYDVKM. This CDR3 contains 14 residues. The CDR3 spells CASSPQGLGETQYF. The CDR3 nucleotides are TGTGCCAGCAGTCCCCAGGGACTTGGAGAGACCCAGTACTTC. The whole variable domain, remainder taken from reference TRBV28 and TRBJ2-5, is DVKVTQSSRYLVKRTGEKVFLECVQDMDHENMFWYRQDPGLGLRLIYFSYDVKMKEKGDIPEGYSVSREKKERFSLILESASTNQTSMYLCASSPQGLGETQYFGPGTRLLVL.

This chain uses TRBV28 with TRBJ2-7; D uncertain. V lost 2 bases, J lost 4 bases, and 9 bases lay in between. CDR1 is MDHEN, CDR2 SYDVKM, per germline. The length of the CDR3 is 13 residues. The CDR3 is CASSLKQDYEQYF. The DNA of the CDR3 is TGTGCCAGCAGTTTAAAACAAGATTACGAGCAGTACTTC. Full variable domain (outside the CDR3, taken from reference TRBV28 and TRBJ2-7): DVKVTQSSRYLVKRTGEKVFLECVQDMDHENMFWYRQDPGLGLRLIYFSYDVKMKEKGDIPEGYSVSREKKERFSLILESASTNQTSMYLCASSLKQDYEQYFGPGTRLTVT.

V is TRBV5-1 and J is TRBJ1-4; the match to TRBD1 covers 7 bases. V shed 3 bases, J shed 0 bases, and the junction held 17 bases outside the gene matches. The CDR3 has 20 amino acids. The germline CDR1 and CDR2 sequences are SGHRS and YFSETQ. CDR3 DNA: TGCGCCAGCAGCTCCCAACTACCCCCGGACAGGACTGCAACTAATGAAAAACTGTTTTTT. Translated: CASSSQLPPDRTATNEKLFF.

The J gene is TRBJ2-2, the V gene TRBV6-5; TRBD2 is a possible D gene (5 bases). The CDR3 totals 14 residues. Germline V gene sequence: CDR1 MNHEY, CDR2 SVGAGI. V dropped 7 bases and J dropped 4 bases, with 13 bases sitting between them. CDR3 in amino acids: CASTREWGTGELFF. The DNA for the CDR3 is TGTGCCAGCACTAGGGAGTGGGGCACCGGGGAGCTGTTTTTT.

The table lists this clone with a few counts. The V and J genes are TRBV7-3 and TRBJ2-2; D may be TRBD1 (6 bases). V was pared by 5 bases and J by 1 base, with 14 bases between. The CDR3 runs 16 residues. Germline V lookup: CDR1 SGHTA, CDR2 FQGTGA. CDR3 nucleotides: TGTGCCAGCAGCACGCAGGGGTTGGGGAACACCGGGGAGCTGTTTTTT. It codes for CASSTQGLGNTGELFF.

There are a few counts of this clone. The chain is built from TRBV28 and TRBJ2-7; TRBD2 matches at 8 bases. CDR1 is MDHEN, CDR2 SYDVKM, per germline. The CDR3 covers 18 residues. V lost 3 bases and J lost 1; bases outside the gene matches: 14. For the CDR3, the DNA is TGTGCCAGCAGTTTTTTAGCTAGCGGGCGTTATAGTTCCTACGAGCAGTACTTC. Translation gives CASSFLASGRYSSYEQYF.

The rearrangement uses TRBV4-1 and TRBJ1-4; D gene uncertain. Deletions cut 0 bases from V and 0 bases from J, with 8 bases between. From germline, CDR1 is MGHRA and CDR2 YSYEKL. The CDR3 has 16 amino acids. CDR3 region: CASSQDTVATNEKLFF. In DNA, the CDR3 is TGCGCCAGCAGCCAAGATACAGTCGCAACTAATGAAAAACTGTTTTTT.

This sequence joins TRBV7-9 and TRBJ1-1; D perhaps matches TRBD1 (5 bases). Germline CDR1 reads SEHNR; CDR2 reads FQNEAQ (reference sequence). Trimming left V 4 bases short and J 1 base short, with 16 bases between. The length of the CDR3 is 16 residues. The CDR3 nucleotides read TGTGCCAGCAGCTCCGCCCCAGGGTCCCAGAACACTGAAGCTTTCTTT. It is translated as CASSSAPGSQNTEAFF.

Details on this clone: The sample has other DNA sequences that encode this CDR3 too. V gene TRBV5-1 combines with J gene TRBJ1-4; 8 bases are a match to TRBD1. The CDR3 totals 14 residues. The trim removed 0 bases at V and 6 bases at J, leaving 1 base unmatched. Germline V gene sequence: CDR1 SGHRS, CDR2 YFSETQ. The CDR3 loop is CASSLDRGDEKLFF. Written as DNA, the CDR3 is TGCGCCAGCAGCTTGGACAGGGGGGATGAAAAACTGTTTTTT.

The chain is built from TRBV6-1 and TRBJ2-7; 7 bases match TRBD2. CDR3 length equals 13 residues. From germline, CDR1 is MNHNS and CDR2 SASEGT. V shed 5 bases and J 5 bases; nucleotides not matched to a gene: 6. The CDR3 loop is CASSLRERHEQYF. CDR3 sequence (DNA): TGTGCCAGCAGTTTGCGGGAGCGCCACGAGCAGTACTTC.

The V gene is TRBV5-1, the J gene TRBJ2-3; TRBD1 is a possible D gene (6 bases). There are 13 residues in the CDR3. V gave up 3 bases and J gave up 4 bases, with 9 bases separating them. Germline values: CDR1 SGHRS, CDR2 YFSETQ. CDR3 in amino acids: CASSSPGADTQYF. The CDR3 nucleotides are TGCGCCAGCAGCTCACCAGGGGCAGATACGCAGTATTTT.

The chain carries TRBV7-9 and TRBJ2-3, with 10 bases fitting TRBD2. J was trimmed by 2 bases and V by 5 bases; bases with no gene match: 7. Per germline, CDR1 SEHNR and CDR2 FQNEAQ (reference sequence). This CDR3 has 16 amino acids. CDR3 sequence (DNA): TGTGCCAGCAGCAAAAAAACTAGCGGGGCCACAGATACGCAGTATTTT. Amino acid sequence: CASSKKTSGATDTQYF.

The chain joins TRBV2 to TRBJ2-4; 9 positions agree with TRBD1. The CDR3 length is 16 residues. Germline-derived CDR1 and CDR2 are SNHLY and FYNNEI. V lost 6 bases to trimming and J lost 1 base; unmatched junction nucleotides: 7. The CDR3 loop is CASRDRGLSAKNIQYF. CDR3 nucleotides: TGTGCCAGCAGGGACAGGGGTCTCTCGGCCAAAAACATTCAGTACTTC.

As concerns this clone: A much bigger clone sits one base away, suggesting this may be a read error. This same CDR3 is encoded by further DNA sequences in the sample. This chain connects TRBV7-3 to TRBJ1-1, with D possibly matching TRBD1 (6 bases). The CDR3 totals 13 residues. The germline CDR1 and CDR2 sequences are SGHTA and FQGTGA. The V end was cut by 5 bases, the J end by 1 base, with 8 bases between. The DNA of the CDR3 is TGTGCCAGCAGCCCGACAGGGAACACTGAAGCTTTCTTT. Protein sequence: CASSPTGNTEAFF.

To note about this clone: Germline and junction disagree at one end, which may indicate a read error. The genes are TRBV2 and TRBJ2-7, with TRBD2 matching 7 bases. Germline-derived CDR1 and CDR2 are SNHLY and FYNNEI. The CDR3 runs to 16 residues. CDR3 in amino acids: CASSEDGRQTDYELYF. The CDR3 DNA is TGTGCCAGCAGTGAAGACGGGAGGCAGACCGACTACGAGCTGTACTTC.

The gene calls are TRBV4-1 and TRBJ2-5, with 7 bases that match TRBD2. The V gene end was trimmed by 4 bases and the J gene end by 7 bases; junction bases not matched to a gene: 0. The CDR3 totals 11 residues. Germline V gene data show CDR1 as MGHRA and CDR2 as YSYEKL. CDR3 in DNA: TGCGCCAGCAGCCGGGAGGGGACCCAGTACTTC. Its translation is CASSREGTQYF.

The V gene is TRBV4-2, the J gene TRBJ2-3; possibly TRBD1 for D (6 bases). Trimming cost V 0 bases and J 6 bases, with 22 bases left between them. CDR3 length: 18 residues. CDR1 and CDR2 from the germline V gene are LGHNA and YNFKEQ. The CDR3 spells CASSQDISGALSLDTQYF. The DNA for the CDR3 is TGTGCCAGCAGCCAAGATATTTCAGGGGCTTTATCCCTTGATACGCAGTATTTT.

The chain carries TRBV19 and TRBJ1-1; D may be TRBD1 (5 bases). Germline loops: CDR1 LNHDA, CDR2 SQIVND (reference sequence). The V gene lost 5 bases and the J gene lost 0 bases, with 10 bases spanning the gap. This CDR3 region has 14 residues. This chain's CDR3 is CASSLRGLNTEAFF. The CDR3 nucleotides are TGTGCCAGTAGTCTTAGGGGTCTGAACACTGAAGCTTTCTTT.

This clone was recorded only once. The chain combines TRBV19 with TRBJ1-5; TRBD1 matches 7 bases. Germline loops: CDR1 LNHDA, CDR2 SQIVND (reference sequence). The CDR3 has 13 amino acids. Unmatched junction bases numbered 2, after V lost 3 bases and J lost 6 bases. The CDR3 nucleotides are TGTGCCAGTAGTATGCAGGGGGGTCAGCCCCAGCATTTT. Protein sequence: CASSMQGGQPQHF.

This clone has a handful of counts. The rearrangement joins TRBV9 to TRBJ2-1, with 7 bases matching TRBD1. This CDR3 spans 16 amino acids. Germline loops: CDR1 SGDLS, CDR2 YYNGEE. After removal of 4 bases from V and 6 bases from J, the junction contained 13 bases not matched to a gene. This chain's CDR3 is CASSPGTAVKFNEQFF. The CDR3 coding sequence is TGTGCCAGCAGCCCAGGGACAGCCGTTAAATTCAATGAGCAGTTCTTC.

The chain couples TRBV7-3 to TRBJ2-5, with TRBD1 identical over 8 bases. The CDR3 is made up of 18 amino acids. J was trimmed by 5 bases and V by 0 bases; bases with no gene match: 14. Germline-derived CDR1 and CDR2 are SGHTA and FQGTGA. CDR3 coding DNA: TGTGCCAGCAGCTTAACCCCGTCGTACAGGGGGGTGGGGGAGACCCAGTACTTC. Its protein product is CASSLTPSYRGVGETQYF.

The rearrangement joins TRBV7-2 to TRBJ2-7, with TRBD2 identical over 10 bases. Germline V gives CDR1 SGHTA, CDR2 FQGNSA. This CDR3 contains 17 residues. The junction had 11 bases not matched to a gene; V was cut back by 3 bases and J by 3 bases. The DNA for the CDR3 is TGTGCCAGCAGCTTCCCCTCGACTAGCGGGTTCTTCTACGAGCAGTACTTC. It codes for CASSFPSTSGFFYEQYF. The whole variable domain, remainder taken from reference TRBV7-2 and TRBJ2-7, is GAGVSQSPSNKVTEKGKDVELRCDPISGHTALYWYRQSLGQGLEFLIYFQGNSAPDKSGLPSDRFSAERTGGSVSTLTIQRTQQEDSAVYLCASSFPSTSGFFYEQYFGPGTRLTVT.

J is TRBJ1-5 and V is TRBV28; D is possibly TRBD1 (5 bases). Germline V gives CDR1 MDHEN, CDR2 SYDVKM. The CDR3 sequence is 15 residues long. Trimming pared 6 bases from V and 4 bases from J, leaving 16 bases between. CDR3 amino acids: CASSPLGQGNQPQHF. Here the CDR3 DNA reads TGTGCCAGCAGCCCCCTGGGGCAGGGTAATCAGCCCCAGCATTTT. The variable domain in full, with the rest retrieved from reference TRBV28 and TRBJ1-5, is DVKVTQSSRYLVKRTGEKVFLECVQDMDHENMFWYRQDPGLGLRLIYFSYDVKMKEKGDIPEGYSVSREKKERFSLILESASTNQTSMYLCASSPLGQGNQPQHFGDGTRLSIL.

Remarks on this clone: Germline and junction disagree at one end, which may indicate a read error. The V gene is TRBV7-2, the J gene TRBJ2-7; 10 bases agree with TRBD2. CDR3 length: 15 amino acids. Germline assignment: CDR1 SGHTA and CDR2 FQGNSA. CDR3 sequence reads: CASSLSRAGGTEQYF. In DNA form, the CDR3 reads TGTGCCAGCAGCCTTAGTAGAGCGGGAGGGACTGAGCAGTATTTC.

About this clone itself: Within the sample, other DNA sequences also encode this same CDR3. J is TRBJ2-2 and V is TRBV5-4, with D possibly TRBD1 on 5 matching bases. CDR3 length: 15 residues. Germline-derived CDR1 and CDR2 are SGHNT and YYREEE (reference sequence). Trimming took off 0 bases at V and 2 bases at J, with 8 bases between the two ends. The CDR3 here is CASSLARANTGELFF. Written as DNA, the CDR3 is TGTGCCAGCAGCTTGGCCAGGGCCAACACCGGGGAGCTGTTTTTT. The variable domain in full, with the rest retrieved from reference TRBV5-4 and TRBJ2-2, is ETGVTQSPTHLIKTRGQQVTLRCSSQSGHNTVSWYQQALGQGPQFIFQYYREEENGRGNFPPRFSGLQFPNYSSELNVNALELDDSALYLCASSLARANTGELFFGEGSRLTVL.

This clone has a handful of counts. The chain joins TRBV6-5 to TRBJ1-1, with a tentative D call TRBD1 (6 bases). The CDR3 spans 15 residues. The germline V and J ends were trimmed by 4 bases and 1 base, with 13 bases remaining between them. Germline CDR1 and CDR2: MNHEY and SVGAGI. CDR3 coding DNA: TGTGCCAGCAGTTTTAACAGGGATTCGAACACTGAAGCTTTCTTT. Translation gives CASSFNRDSNTEAFF.

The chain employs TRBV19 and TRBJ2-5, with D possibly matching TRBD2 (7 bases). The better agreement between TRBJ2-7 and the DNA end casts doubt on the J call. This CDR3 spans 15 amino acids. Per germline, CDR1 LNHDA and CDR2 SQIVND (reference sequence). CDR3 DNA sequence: TGTGCCAGTAGTATTTCGGGGGGCAGCTCCTACGAGCAGTACTTC. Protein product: CASSISGGSSYEQYF.